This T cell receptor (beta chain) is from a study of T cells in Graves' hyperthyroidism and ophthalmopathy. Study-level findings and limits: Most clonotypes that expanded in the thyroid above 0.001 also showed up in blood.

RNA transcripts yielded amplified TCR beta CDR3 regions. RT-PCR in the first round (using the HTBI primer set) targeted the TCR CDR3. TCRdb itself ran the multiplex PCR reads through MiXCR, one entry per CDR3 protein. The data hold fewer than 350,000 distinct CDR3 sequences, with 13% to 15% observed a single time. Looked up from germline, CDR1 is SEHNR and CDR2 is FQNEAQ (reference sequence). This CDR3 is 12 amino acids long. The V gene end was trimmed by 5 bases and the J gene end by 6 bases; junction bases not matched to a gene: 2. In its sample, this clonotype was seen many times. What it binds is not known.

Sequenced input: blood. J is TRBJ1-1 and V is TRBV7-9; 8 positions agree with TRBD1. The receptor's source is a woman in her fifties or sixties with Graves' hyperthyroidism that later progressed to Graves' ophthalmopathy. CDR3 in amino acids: CASSRTGPEAFF. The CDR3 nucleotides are TGTGCCAGCAGCCGGACAGGGCCTGAAGCTTTCTTT. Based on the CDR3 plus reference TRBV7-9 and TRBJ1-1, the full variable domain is DTGVSQNPRHKITKRGQNVTFRCDPISEHNRLYWYRQTLGQGPEFLTYFQNEAQLEKSRLLSDRFSAERPKGSFSTLEIQRTEQGDSAMYLCASSRTGPEAFFGQGTRLTVV.